The clone carrying this TCR beta chain is a singleton in its sample. The antigen remains undetermined. The germline V and J ends were trimmed by 4 bases and 7 bases, with 20 bases remaining between them. CDR3 length: 15 amino acids. Germline V CDR1 and CDR2: DFQATT, SNEGSKA (reference sequence). Blood genomic DNA input for TRB amplification was roughly 220-500 ng. Multiplex PCR with BIOMED2 TRB-A/B primer pools amplified TRB rearrangements. TCRdb re-analysed the multiplex PCR reads in MiXCR, keeping a single row per CDR3 protein. The table lists thousands of distinct CDR3 sequences, roughly 27% of them singletons. The sample belongs to a study of T and B cells in COVID-19 patients. Study-wide background: Blood was sampled from COVID-19 patients who were either actively infected or recovered. Points from the study as a whole: In COVID-19 patients, T cell receptor beta variable and joining gene use was reportedly strongly skewed.

Sequenced input: blood. This clonotype originated in a human donor with active COVID-19. The rearrangement uses TRBV20-1 and TRBJ2-1, with D possibly called TRBD1 or TRBD2 (6 bases each). This CDR3 reads CSANAGTGAQNEQFF. CDR3 nucleotide sequence: TGCAGTGCTAATGCCGGGACGGGGGCCCAGAATGAGCAGTTCTTC.